The 31 T cell receptor beta chains below come from one sample, sequenced in a study of post-analysis software for immune sequencing data. Their antigens are not known. Study results and caveats: Four to six TRBV segments were significantly more frequent in patients than in controls. TRBV5-6, TRBV5-1 and TRBV20-1 were among these segments.

Each TCR beta cDNA library carried unique molecular identifiers. One entry per CDR3 protein results from TCRdb running MiXCR on the PCR reads. The repertoire holds fewer than 900,000 distinct CDR3 sequences, with around 42% as singletons. The sample comprised blood. The receptors come from a girl aged 10-17 years with multiple sclerosis.

This sequence joins TRBV7-2 and TRBJ2-1, with D uncertain. Germline CDR1 SGHTA, CDR2 FQGNSA. This CDR3 is built from 17 residues. The ends were cut back, 5 bases at V and 6 bases at J, with 23 bases in the middle. CDR3 protein: CASSIPWTEHWINEQFF. The CDR3 coding sequence is TGTGCCAGCAGCATTCCTTGGACCGAACACTGGATCAATGAGCAGTTCTTC.

This clonotype was picked up a small number of times. This rearrangement joins TRBV20-1 to TRBJ1-2, with D tentatively TRBD1 (5 bases). Germline V gene sequence: CDR1 DFQATT, CDR2 SNEGSKA (reference sequence). The CDR3 length is 14 residues. V lost 0 bases and J lost 8, with 16 bases in between. The CDR3 reads CSARDRGRRRGYTF. Written as DNA, the CDR3 is TGCAGTGCTAGAGATCGGGGCCGCCGGCGGGGCTACACCTTC.

The chain couples TRBV20-1 to TRBJ1-2, with D hard to call. Per germline, CDR1 DFQATT and CDR2 SNEGSKA (reference sequence). The CDR3 length is 15 residues. The V gene lost 3 bases and the J gene lost 7 bases, with 21 bases spanning the gap. The CDR3 here is CSARNVGLPKAGYTF. CDR3 DNA: TGCAGTGCTAGGAATGTCGGACTCCCCAAGGCTGGCTACACCTTC.

CDR3 in DNA: TGTGCCAGCAGTTACTCGATTCTTCGAGCGGAGCAGTTCTTC. Translated: CASSYSILRAEQFF. V usage is TRBV6-6 and J usage is TRBJ2-1; D unresolved. The CDR3 covers 14 residues. CDR1 MNHNY and CDR2 SVGAGI come from the germline V gene (reference sequence). V lost 0 bases and J lost 10, with 13 bases in between.

This clonotype was seen a single time. This chain links TRBV6-5 with TRBJ2-1; TRBD2 matches at 7 bases. The V gene end was trimmed by 0 bases and the J gene end by 4 bases; junction bases not matched to a gene: 9. The germline gives CDR1 MNHEY, CDR2 SVGAGI. The CDR3 extends over 17 amino acids. In nucleotides, the CDR3 is TGTGCCAGCAGTTACTCAGGGCCTAGCGGAAAATACAATGAGCAGTTCTTC. It is translated as CASSYSGPSGKYNEQFF.

V and J are TRBV4-3 and TRBJ1-1; maybe TRBD1 (5 bases). The CDR3 length is 15 residues. The germline gives CDR1 LGHNA, CDR2 YSLEER. V was clipped by 0 bases and J by 3 bases, with 11 bases between them. The CDR3 coding sequence is TGCGCCAGCAGCCAAGATGGGGGAGGTTACACTGAAGCTTTCTTT. Translation gives CASSQDGGGYTEAFF.

V is TRBV5-6 and J is TRBJ2-5; TRBD1 or TRBD2 may be the D gene (5 bases each). Germline V lookup: CDR1 SGHDT, CDR2 YYEEEE. The CDR3 sequence is 14 residues long. Trimming cost V 6 bases and J 6 bases, with 18 bases left between them. The CDR3 nucleotides are TGTGCCAGCAAGGGGCGTGAGGGCAGCAAGACCCAGTACTTC. Protein product: CASKGREGSKTQYF.

DNA for the CDR3: TGTGCCAGCAGTTTAATCCTGGGAAATCAGCCCCAGCATTTT. Translation gives CASSLILGNQPQHF. This chain joins TRBV28 and TRBJ1-5; D gene unclear. The ends were cut back, 2 bases at V and 4 bases at J, with 9 bases in the middle. Germline-derived CDR1 and CDR2 are MDHEN and SYDVKM. This CDR3 has 14 residues.

V gene TRBV27 combines with J gene TRBJ2-7; 8 bases match TRBD2. Germline trimming cut 6 bases from V and 5 bases from J; bases unmatched to any gene: 9. The CDR3 sequence is 14 residues long. Germline V gives CDR1 MNHEY, CDR2 SMNVEV (reference sequence). In DNA form, the CDR3 reads TGTGCCAGCAGCGAAGGACGGGAGGGCCACGAGCAGTACTTC. This translates into CASSEGREGHEQYF.

The chain uses TRBV14 and TRBJ2-1; no firm D call. The germline V gene has CDR1 SGHDN and CDR2 FVKESK. Trimming took off 7 bases at V and 3 bases at J, with 13 bases between the two ends. The CDR3 is made up of 14 amino acids. CDR3 DNA: TGTGCCAGCAACTCTAGACACCTCTACAATGAGCAGTTCTTC. Protein sequence: CASNSRHLYNEQFF.

The chain uses TRBV7-2 and TRBJ1-4; the D gene is possibly TRBD1 (5 bases). The ends were cut back, 5 bases at V and 3 bases at J, with 13 bases in the middle. Per the germline V gene, CDR1 is SGHTA and CDR2 is FQGNSA. CDR3 length: 15 amino acids. For the CDR3, the DNA is TGTGCCAGCAGCCCGACTGGGGGGTCTAATGAAAAACTGTTTTTT. Amino acid sequence: CASSPTGGSNEKLFF.

V and J are TRBV6-1 and TRBJ2-7; 8 bases align to TRBD2. This CDR3 contains 14 residues. CDR1 is MNHNS, CDR2 SASEGT, per germline. J was trimmed by 1 base and V by 7 bases; bases with no gene match: 6. CDR3 nucleotides: TGTGCCAGCATTCTTAGCGGGGCGTCCTACGAGCAGTACTTC. This encodes CASILSGASYEQYF.

The chain couples TRBV3-1 to TRBJ1-6; tentatively, D is TRBD1 (6 bases). Per the germline V gene, CDR1 is LGHDT and CDR2 is YNNKEL (reference sequence). The V end lost 3 bases, the J end lost 8 bases, and 11 bases lay between the germline ends. This CDR3 has 14 amino acids. DNA of the CDR3: TGTGCCAGCAGCCAGGGGCCAGGGGATTCACCCCTCCACTTT. It specifies CASSQGPGDSPLHF.

The CDR3 DNA reads as TGTGCCAGCAGCCCCGGACCTTCGACCCAGTACTTC. It encodes CASSPGPSTQYF. This rearrangement joins TRBV5-5 to TRBJ2-4; no clear D. The J call could be wrong; TRBJ2-5 is a better fit for the DNA end. The CDR3 has 12 residues. The germline V gene encodes CDR1 SGHKS and CDR2 YYEKEE (reference sequence).

V and J are TRBV28 and TRBJ2-5; TRBD1 is a possible D gene (5 bases). V lost 6 bases to trimming and J lost 5 bases, with 16 bases between them. Looked up from germline, CDR1 is MDHEN and CDR2 is SYDVKM. The CDR3 contains 14 residues. As DNA, the CDR3 is TGTGCCAGCAGACCCACCGACAGCTGGGAGACCCAGTACTTC. As protein: CASRPTDSWETQYF.

A remark on this clonotype: Sequence at one end of the junction differs from germline and may be a read error. The V call is TRBV12-3 or TRBV12-4, the J call TRBJ2-3; 9 bases line up with TRBD2. CDR3 length: 15 amino acids. The CDR3 here is CASSPLAGRTDAQYF. In DNA form, the CDR3 reads TGTGCCAGCAGTCCGCTAGCGGGGCGAACAGATGCGCAGTATTTT.

The chain joins TRBV2 to TRBJ1-6; D is uncertain. Germline CDR1 reads SNHLY; CDR2 reads FYNNEI. V dropped 1 base and J dropped 7 bases, with 8 bases sitting between them. The length of the CDR3 is 14 residues. DNA of the CDR3: TGTGCCAGCAGTGAAGATCTCTTGAATTCACCCCTCCACTTT. As protein: CASSEDLLNSPLHF.

This clonotype was detected a few times. The gene calls are TRBV9 and TRBJ2-7; TRBD1 matches at 9 bases. This CDR3 is 14 amino acids long. J gave up 3 bases and V 3 bases, and 4 bases lay outside the gene matches. The germline V gene has CDR1 SGDLS and CDR2 YYNGEE. CDR3: CASSAAGQGYEQYF. CDR3 nucleotides: TGTGCCAGCAGCGCCGCGGGACAGGGCTACGAGCAGTACTTC. Based on the CDR3 plus reference TRBV9 and TRBJ2-7, the full variable domain is DSGVTQTPKHLITATGQRVTLRCSPRSGDLSVYWYQQSLDQGLQFLIQYYNGEERAKGNILERFSAQQFPDLHSELNLSSLELGDSALYFCASSAAGQGYEQYFGPGTRLTVT.

The genes are TRBV4-1 and TRBJ2-5; a weak D match, TRBD1 (6 bases). Germline V gene data show CDR1 as MGHRA and CDR2 as YSYEKL. The CDR3 totals 17 residues. The germline V and J ends were trimmed by 0 bases and 5 bases, with 19 bases remaining between them. For the CDR3, the DNA is TGCGCCAGCAGCCAAGAGGCACAGCCAGGGGCCGGCGAGACCCAGTACTTC. Its translation: CASSQEAQPGAGETQYF.

This clonotype was observed a few times. V and J are TRBV12-3 or TRBV12-4 and TRBJ2-4, with D perhaps being TRBD1 or TRBD2 (8 bases each). Trimming removed 7 bases at V and 5 bases at J, with 21 bases between. CDR3 length equals 16 residues. This CDR3 reads CASTLGGDRYQNIQYF. In DNA, the CDR3 is TGTGCCAGCACCCTCGGGGGGGACAGGTACCAAAACATTCAGTACTTC.

V usage is TRBV29-1 and J usage is TRBJ2-2; 9 bases line up with TRBD1. The CDR3 runs to 14 residues. Trimming at V came to 3 bases and at J to 3 bases, leaving 2 bases not matched to a gene. CDR1 is SQVTM, CDR2 ANQGSEA, per germline. The CDR3: CSVEGTGHTGELFF. In nucleotides, the CDR3 is TGCAGCGTTGAGGGGACAGGGCACACCGGGGAGCTGTTTTTT.

This clonotype appeared a single time. The chain uses TRBV12-3 or TRBV12-4 and TRBJ1-1, with unresolved D. The CDR3 is 16 amino acids. V was trimmed by 5 bases and J by 1 base, leaving 17 bases between them. The chain's CDR3 is CASSPLRPWENTEAFF. CDR3 nucleotides: TGTGCCAGCAGTCCCCTCCGACCCTGGGAGAACACTGAAGCTTTCTTT.

The V call is TRBV28, the J call TRBJ2-7, with D tentatively TRBD1 (7 bases). Germline CDR1 reads MDHEN; CDR2 reads SYDVKM. Trimming took off 11 bases at V and 2 bases at J, with 19 bases between the two ends. CDR3 length: 14 amino acids. Written as DNA, the CDR3 is TGTGCCCACGCGCTTGGAGGGACAGCCTACGAGCAGTACTTC. It yields the protein CAHALGGTAYEQYF.

V gene TRBV9 combines with J gene TRBJ2-1; 8 bases map to TRBD2. Trimming cost V 4 bases and J 8 bases; bases outside gene matches: 5. Germline CDR1 reads SGDLS; CDR2 reads YYNGEE. There are 13 residues in the CDR3. In nucleotides, the CDR3 is TGTGCCAGCAGCACAGGGACTAGTGATGAGCAGTTCTTC. Its translation: CASSTGTSDEQFF. The whole variable domain, remainder taken from reference TRBV9 and TRBJ2-1, is DSGVTQTPKHLITATGQRVTLRCSPRSGDLSVYWYQQSLDQGLQFLIQYYNGEERAKGNILERFSAQQFPDLHSELNLSSLELGDSALYFCASSTGTSDEQFFGPGTRLTVL.

At least ten counts were recorded for this clonotype. The rearrangement joins TRBV12-3 or TRBV12-4 to TRBJ2-5; TRBD1 matches 8 bases. The CDR3 contains 15 residues. V dropped 5 bases and J dropped 5; count of bases not matched to a gene: 10. The CDR3 spells CASSPSRGRLETQYF. The DNA for the CDR3 is TGTGCCAGCAGTCCATCCAGGGGGCGCTTGGAGACCCAGTACTTC.

The chain recombines TRBV3-1 with TRBJ1-2; 10 bases are a match to TRBD1. The CDR3 consists of 15 residues. After removal of 3 bases from V and 2 bases from J, the junction contained 3 bases not matched to a gene. The germline V gene encodes CDR1 LGHDT and CDR2 YNNKEL (reference sequence). The CDR3 region has the DNA TGTGCCAGCAGCCACCGGACAGGGGGGAACTATGGCTACACCTTC. It codes for CASSHRTGGNYGYTF. The full variable domain, with the rest looked up from reference TRBV3-1 and TRBJ1-2, is DTAVSQTPKYLVTQMGNDKSIKCEQNLGHDTMYWYKQDSKKFLKIMFSYNNKELIINETVPNRFSPKSPDKAHLNLHINSLELGDSAVYFCASSHRTGGNYGYTFGSGTRLTVV.

The chain recombines TRBV12-3 or TRBV12-4 with TRBJ1-4; 9 positions match TRBD1. V was clipped by 7 bases and J by 4 bases; unmatched bases: 4. This CDR3 comprises 14 residues. CDR3 sequence (DNA): TGTGCCAGCACCTCGGACAGGGGTAATGAAAAACTGTTTTTT. As protein: CASTSDRGNEKLFF.

The V and J genes are TRBV27 and TRBJ1-2; weak D call: TRBD1 (6 bases). The V gene lost 4 bases and the J gene lost 5 bases, with 14 bases spanning the gap. The CDR3 contains 14 residues. The germline V gene has CDR1 MNHEY and CDR2 SMNVEV (reference sequence). CDR3 loop: CASSSQGLWYGYTF. The CDR3 DNA reads TGTGCCAGCAGTTCACAGGGTTTGTGGTATGGCTACACCTTC.

This chain connects TRBV14 to TRBJ1-2; possibly TRBD1 for D (5 bases). Germline V lookup: CDR1 SGHDN, CDR2 FVKESK. The CDR3 is made up of 14 amino acids. The germline V and J ends were trimmed by 1 base and 8 bases, with 14 bases remaining between them. CDR3: CASSQGLGTGGYTF. The CDR3 DNA follows: TGTGCCAGCAGCCAAGGCCTCGGGACTGGGGGCTACACCTTC.

This clonotype turned up a few times. The gene calls are TRBV29-1 and TRBJ2-5; no clear D gene. CDR1 and CDR2 (germline): SQVTM, ANQGSEA. The CDR3 covers 12 residues. Trimming stripped 6 bases from V and 1 base from J, with 9 bases between. The CDR3 nucleotides read TGCAGCGTCCAGACATTCCAAGAGACCCAGTACTTC. Its translation is CSVQTFQETQYF.

The chain carries TRBV3-1 and TRBJ2-2; D uncertain. This CDR3 has 12 amino acids. Germline CDR1 LGHDT, CDR2 YNNKEL (reference sequence). The germline V and J ends were trimmed by 4 bases and 6 bases, with 6 bases remaining between them. The CDR3 protein is CASSLDAGELFF. As DNA, the CDR3 is TGTGCCAGCAGCCTTGACGCCGGGGAGCTGTTTTTT.